A selection of T cell receptor beta chains follows, all from one sample in a study of blood T cell repertoires in COVID-19. TCRdb's table, derived via immunoSEQ multiplex PCR, lists solely in-frame clones and lacks some. The profile shows roughly 250,000 clones, 80% to 90% of them singletons. Sample: PBMCs or T cells enriched from blood (not recorded which). These receptors originate from a woman between 40 and 50 years old who had been exposed to COVID-19. Both conserved end residues are part of each CDR3. The D gene is left open where the match is weak. Clone sizes are given selectively: once, few, many, or a class where the clone is expanded.

D gene	V gene	CDR3 length	J gene	clone size	CDR3 DNA	CDR3 protein
NA	TRBV28	15	TRBJ1-2	NA	TGTGCCAGCTCGAGCCGAGGGGCAGGGACAATTGGCTACACCTTC	CASSSRGAGTIGYTF
TRBD1	TRBV28	19	TRBJ1-2	few	TGTGCCAGCAGTTTAAGCCCGAGCCGAAGGGACAGGTCACAAGATGGCTACACCTTC	CASSLSPSRRDRSQDGYTF
TRBD1	TRBV11-2	14	TRBJ1-2	NA	TGTGCCAGCAGCCCGGGACAGGGGGCGCCTGGCTACACCTTC	CASSPGQGAPGYTF
NA	TRBV7-8	17	TRBJ1-5	NA	TGTGCCAGCAGCTTAGCCACTAGCTCCTATAGCAATCAGCCCCAGCATTTT	CASSLATSSYSNQPQHF
NA	TRBV3-1/TRBV3-2	16	TRBJ2-3	NA	TGTGCCAGCAGCCAAGATATTGACAGGAGCACAGATACGCAGTATTTT	CASSQDIDRSTDTQYF
NA	TRBV5-5	14	TRBJ2-3	NA	TGTGCCAGCGGGGCCCCTTTGAAGACAGATACGCAGTATTTT	CASGAPLKTDTQYF
NA	TRBV6-6	15	TRBJ1-2	once	TGTGCCAGCAGTTACTCCGGTGGTAGCGGCTATGGCTACACCTTC	CASSYSGGSGYGYTF
NA	TRBV14	13	TRBJ1-2	NA	TGTGCCAGCAGCCAAGACCTGCGCGGTGGCTACACCTTC	CASSQDLRGGYTF
NA	TRBV5-4	12	TRBJ1-1	NA	TGTGCCAGCGCCGAGGGGGACACTGAAGCTTTCTTT	CASAEGDTEAFF
TRBD1	TRBV27	16	TRBJ2-2	NA	TGTGCCAGCAGTTCCCCCGCGGACAGGGACACCGGGGAGCTGTTTTTT	CASSSPADRDTGELFF
TRBD2	TRBV20-1	15	TRBJ2-1	NA	TGCAGTGCTCGTGATAAAGCGGGGGTGAGAAATGAGCAGTTCTTC	CSARDKAGVRNEQFF
TRBD2	TRBV5-1	15	TRBJ2-1	NA	TGTGCCAGCAGCCTGACTAGCGGGAGATACAATGAGCAGTTCTTC	CASSLTSGRYNEQFF
NA	TRBV4-3	17	TRBJ2-1	once	TGCGCCAGCAGCCAAAGGGGGTCGTCAGCGAACTTCGGTGAGCAGTTCTTC	CASSQRGSSANFGEQFF
TRBD1	TRBV5-1	16	TRBJ2-7	NA	TGCGCCAGCAGCTGGGGGGACAGGGGGCGTTTCTACGAGCAGTACTTC	CASSWGDRGRFYEQYF
NA	TRBV5-1	16	TRBJ2-1	NA	TGCGCCAGCACCCCTAGGCAGGACAAGACCTACAATGAGCAGTTCTTC	CASTPRQDKTYNEQFF
TRBD1	TRBV5-4	16	TRBJ1-3	NA	TGTGCCAGCAGCCTAGGGGGCGCCTCCCTTGGAAACACCATATATTTT	CASSLGGASLGNTIYF
TRBD1	TRBV11-2	16	TRBJ2-1	NA	TGTGCCAGCAGCTTTCCCTCAGGGGGCCCGAACAATGAGCAGTTCTTC	CASSFPSGGPNNEQFF
TRBD1	TRBV19	16	TRBJ1-5	NA	TGTGCCAGTAGAACTATGGGGCAGGGGGCGCATCAGCCCCAGCATTTT	CASRTMGQGAHQPQHF
TRBD1	TRBV4-1	15	TRBJ2-5	NA	TGCGCCAGCAGCCAAGAAAACGGACAGGGGGAGACCCAGTACTTC	CASSQENGQGETQYF
TRBD1	TRBV12-3/TRBV12-4	13	TRBJ1-3	NA	TGTGCCAGCAGTACAGGGGCTGGAAACACCATATATTTT	CASSTGAGNTIYF
TRBD1	TRBV4-3	16	TRBJ2-2	once	TGCGCCAGCAGCCAAGGGACAGGGGGCAACACCGGGGAGCTGTTTTTT	CASSQGTGGNTGELFF
NA	TRBV18	15	TRBJ1-1	NA	TGTGCCAGCTCACCAGCTCTAGACCCCCCTTCCGAAGCTTTCTTT	CASSPALDPPSEAFF
TRBD1	TRBV28	16	TRBJ2-1	NA	TGTGCCAGCAGTTCCCCGGGACAGCACCCTTACAATGAGCAGTTCTTC	CASSSPGQHPYNEQFF
TRBD2	TRBV29-1	17	TRBJ2-3	NA	TGCAGCGTTGTATTGGTGCTTCTAGCGGGAGCGGTAGATACGCAGTATTTT	CSVVLVLLAGAVDTQYF
TRBD1	TRBV7-8	15	TRBJ1-5	NA	TGTGCCAGCAGCTTAGGGGGACAGGGTAATCAGCCCCAGCATTTT	CASSLGGQGNQPQHF